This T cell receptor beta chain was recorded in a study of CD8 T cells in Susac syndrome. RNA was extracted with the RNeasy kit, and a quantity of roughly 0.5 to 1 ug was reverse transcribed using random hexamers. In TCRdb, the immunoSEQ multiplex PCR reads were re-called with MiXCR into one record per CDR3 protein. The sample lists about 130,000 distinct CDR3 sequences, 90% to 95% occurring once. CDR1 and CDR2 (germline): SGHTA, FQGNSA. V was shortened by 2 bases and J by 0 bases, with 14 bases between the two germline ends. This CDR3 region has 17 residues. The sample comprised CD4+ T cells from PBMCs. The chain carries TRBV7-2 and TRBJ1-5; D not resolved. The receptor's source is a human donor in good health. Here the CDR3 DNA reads TGTGCCAGCAGCTTAAGATTGGGCACCTATAGCAATCAGCCCCAGCATTTT. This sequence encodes CASSLRLGTYSNQPQHF.